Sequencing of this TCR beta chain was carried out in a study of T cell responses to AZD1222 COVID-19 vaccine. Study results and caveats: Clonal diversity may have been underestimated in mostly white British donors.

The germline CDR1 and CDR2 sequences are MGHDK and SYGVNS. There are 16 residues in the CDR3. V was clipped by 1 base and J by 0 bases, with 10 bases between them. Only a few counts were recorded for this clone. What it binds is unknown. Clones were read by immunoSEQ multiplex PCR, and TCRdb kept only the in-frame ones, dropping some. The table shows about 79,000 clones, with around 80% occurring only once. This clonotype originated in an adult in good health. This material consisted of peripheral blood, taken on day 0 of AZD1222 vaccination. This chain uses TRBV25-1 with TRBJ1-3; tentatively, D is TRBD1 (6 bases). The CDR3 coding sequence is TGTGCCAGCAGTGAATCAGGGGATCTCTCTGGAAACACCATATATTTT. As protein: CASSESGDLSGNTIYF.